This passage covers 2 T cell receptor beta chains from one sample sequenced in a study of cytomegalovirus exposure and HLA in healthy donors. The PCR had 60 Vbeta and 13 Jbeta primers. Sequenced by immunoSEQ multiplex PCR; TCRdb stores in-frame clones only, minus some. This repertoire shows 220,000 or so clones, around 85% found once; its top ten account for about 1.5%. Input material: PBMCs. These receptors were collected from a man in his fifties in good health and CMV-seronegative.

This clone was counted a few times. The chain has TRBV7-9 and TRBJ2-5; 14 nucleotides line up with TRBD2. Germline lookup yields CDR1 SEHNR and CDR2 FQNEAQ (reference sequence). The CDR3 sequence is 16 residues long. Germline trimming cut 3 bases from V and 4 bases from J; bases unmatched to any gene: 4. The CDR3 here is CASSFGTSGSGETQYF. The CDR3 DNA reads as TGTGCCAGCAGCTTCGGGACTAGCGGGAGTGGAGAGACCCAGTACTTC.

There are a few counts of this clone. The chain joins TRBV14 to TRBJ2-1, with 10 bases fitting TRBD2. Germline lookup yields CDR1 SGHDN and CDR2 FVKESK. The CDR3 has 18 residues. V shed 5 bases, J shed 6 bases, and the junction held 16 bases outside the gene matches. CDR3 region: CASSDRTLAGAQGNEQFF. CDR3 sequence (DNA): TGTGCCAGCAGCGATCGGACCCTAGCGGGAGCCCAAGGCAATGAGCAGTTCTTC.